This T cell receptor beta chain derives from a study of blood T cells in healthy people across ages. General study points: Relative to aged donors, long-lived donors carried more naive CD4+ cells and displayed higher diversity. In older individuals, TCR beta diversity per million T cells was lower, falling roughly linearly with age.

This CDR3 spans 14 amino acids. V dropped 3 bases and J dropped 3; count of bases not matched to a gene: 5. Germline V lookup: CDR1 DFQATT, CDR2 SNEGSKA (reference sequence). The use of a sample-barcoded 5' primer and a J-beta primer mix characterized a second PCR of 7 to 11 cycles. TCRdb passed the 5' RACE reads through MiXCR, listing each CDR3 protein once. The data hold 1 million to 1.2 million distinct CDR3 sequences, with about two fifths observed a single time. This clonotype was found a few times. The target antigen is unknown. This clonotype was obtained from a man between 18 and 29 years old in good health. The chain uses TRBV20-1 and TRBJ2-3; TRBD2 matches 8 bases. The sample taken for sequencing was blood. The CDR3 DNA sequence: TGCAGTGCTAGTCGAGGCGGGGGGACAGATACGCAGTATTTT. It translates to CSASRGGGTDTQYF.